The present entry profiles one T cell receptor beta chain with its context. The data were taken from a study of blood T cell repertoires in COVID-19. The CDR3 is 15 residues long. The V segment lost 2 bases and the J segment 4 bases; nucleotides outside the gene matches: 3. Looked up from germline, CDR1 is SNHLY and CDR2 is FYNNEI. Clones were sequenced by immunoSEQ multiplex PCR, and TCRdb holds only the in-frame ones, with some missing. In the table there are around 220,000 clones, about nine tenths of which are singletons. Sequencing used PBMCs or T cells enriched from blood (not recorded which). This clonotype was sampled from a woman under 30 who had recovered from COVID-19. The chain uses TRBV2 and TRBJ2-7; 12 nucleotides match TRBD2. The CDR3 protein is CASSELAGGPYEQYF. In DNA, the CDR3 is TGTGCCAGCAGTGAACTAGCGGGGGGGCCGTACGAGCAGTACTTC.